This TCR beta chain was captured in a study of radiation and T cells in renal cell carcinoma. Libraries were prepared by immunoSEQ multiplex PCR; TCRdb keeps only in-frame clonotypes and omits some of them. This table has 13,000 to 15,000 clones, approximately 56% appearing once. Regarding treatment: treatment-naive control, cytoreductive nephrectomy. Control tumors came from treatment-naive patients without prior radiation. Controls included a few female and over 10 male donors, resected 2011 to 2014. With regard to this clone: The antigen is undetermined.

V was pared by 2 bases and J by 5 bases, with 4 bases of the junction left unmatched. Germline V gene sequence: CDR1 MNHNS, CDR2 SASEGT. This CDR3 spans 15 amino acids. Study results and limitations: Intratumoral heterogeneity was not captured in these approximately 1 g regions. Irradiated tumors had higher TCR clonality than control tumors.

Sequencing used tumor tissue, obtained from a patient whose treatment was nephrectomy without radiotherapy. The TCR sequence derives from a man aged 55 to 70 with renal cell carcinoma. This chain joins TRBV6-1 and TRBJ2-3; TRBD2 aligns across 10 bases. The CDR3 sequence is CASSELAGDKDTQYF. The DNA of the CDR3 is TGTGCCAGCAGTGAACTAGCGGGGGATAAAGATACGCAGTATTTT.